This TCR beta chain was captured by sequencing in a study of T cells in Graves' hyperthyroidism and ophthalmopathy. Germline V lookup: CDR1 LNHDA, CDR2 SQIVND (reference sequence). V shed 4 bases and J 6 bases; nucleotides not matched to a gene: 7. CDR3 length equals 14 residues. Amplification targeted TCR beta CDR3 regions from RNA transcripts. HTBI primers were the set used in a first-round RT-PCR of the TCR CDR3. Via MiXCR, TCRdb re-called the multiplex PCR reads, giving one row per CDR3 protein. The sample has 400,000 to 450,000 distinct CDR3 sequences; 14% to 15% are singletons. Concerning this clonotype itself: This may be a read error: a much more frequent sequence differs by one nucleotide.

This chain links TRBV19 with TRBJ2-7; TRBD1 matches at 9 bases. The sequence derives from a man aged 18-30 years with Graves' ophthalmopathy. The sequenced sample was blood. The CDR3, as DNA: TGTGCCAGTAGTACCGCCGGGACAGGGATCGAGCAGTACTTC. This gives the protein CASSTAGTGIEQYF.